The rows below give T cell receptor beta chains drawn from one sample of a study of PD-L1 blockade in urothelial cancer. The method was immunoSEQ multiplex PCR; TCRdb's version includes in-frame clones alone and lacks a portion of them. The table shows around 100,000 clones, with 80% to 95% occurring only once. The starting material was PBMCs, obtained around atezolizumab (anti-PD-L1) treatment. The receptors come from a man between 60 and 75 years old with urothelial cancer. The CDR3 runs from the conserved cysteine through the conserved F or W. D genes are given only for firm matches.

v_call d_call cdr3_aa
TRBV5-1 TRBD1 CASSLAGTGSCTF
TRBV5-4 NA CASSPKVDGAYEQYF
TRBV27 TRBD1 CASSPQTGGTGEQYF
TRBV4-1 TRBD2 CASSQVTSGTRDTQYF
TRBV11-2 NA CASSLGSSANQETQYF
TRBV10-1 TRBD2 CASSAWTSGRSYEQYF
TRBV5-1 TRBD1 CASSRQGLAPETQYF
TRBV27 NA CASSPRQDGGYEQYF
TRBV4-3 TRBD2 CASSHPVAGLYQETQYF
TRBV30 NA CAWRGAGANVLTF
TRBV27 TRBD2 CASSSPGLAQPEQFF
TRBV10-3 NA CAIRQGGTGELFF
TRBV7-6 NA CASSQSSGFNTEAFF
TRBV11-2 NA CASSPRTIVDEQFF
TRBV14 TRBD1 CASSLDRGRDNSPLHF
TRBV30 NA CAWSPHTTGYESYEQYF
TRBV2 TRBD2 CASSKGLAGDNEQFF
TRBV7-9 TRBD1 CASSSSQGARGPYNSPLHF
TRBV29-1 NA CSVDQASVAYNEQFF
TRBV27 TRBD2 CASSLVAIRGLAGGEQYF
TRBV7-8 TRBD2 CASSLAPRLAGGGETQYF
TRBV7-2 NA CASSLVSSGGREQYF
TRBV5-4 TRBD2 CASSLRSSGGGTDTQYF
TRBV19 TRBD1 CASNKDRGLKTQYF
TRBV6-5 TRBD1 CASSPTHQGVVEAFF
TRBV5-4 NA CASRTTRNTEAFF
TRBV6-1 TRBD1 CASGMRTGGYEQYF
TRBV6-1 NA CASSDPGRGTEAFF
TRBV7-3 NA CASSLSADSPGELFF
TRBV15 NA CATSRDQGHRSGANVLTF
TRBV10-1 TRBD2 CASGTSGRAPDTQYF
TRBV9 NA CASSVGDYSSGNTIYF
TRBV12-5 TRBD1 CASGSGQGVPQETQYF
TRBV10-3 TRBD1 CAISESENRGTYEQYF
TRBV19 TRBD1 CASSIPRQGFRSNQPQHF
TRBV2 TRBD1 CASSEDRGGSPLHF
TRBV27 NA CASSFGGNVGNEQFF
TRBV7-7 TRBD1 CASSLGQGLYNEQFF
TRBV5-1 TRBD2 CASSPLAGVGTDTQYF
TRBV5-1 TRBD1 CASSLDGQDSNQPQHF